The 24 T cell receptor beta chains given below trace back to one sample, sequenced in a study of regulatory T cells in long-lasting Graves disease. Arm-PCR of CDR3 regions with iRepertoire HTBI primers generated TCR beta libraries. TCRdb recomputed calls from the multiplex PCR reads with MiXCR, one row per CDR3 protein. The table records approximately 470,000 distinct CDR3 sequences, roughly 17% of them present only once. Specified time point: newly diagnosed GD, antithyroid drugs for less than 3 months. PBMC RNA was the source of the TCR library. The sample was also reused in another study, on T cells in Graves' hyperthyroidism and ophthalmopathy.

Sequenced here: peripheral blood mononuclear cells (PBMCs), sampled at new diagnosis, from a patient treated with antithyroid drugs. Source of these receptors: a man aged 35-49 years with Graves disease.

The chain links TRBV5-1 to TRBJ2-1, with 10 bases identical to TRBD2. Losses at the gene ends were 5 bases for V and 7 bases for J; bases not matched to a gene: 6. Germline CDR1 and CDR2: SGHRS and YFSETQ. The CDR3 runs to 14 residues. Here the CDR3 reads CASRLAGARNEQFF. DNA for the CDR3: TGCGCCAGCAGGCTAGCGGGAGCGCGGAATGAGCAGTTCTTC.

This clonotype occurred many times. The chain employs TRBV14 and TRBJ1-1, with D perhaps TRBD1 (5 bases). Germline CDR1 SGHDN, CDR2 FVKESK. The ends were cut back, 5 bases at V and 1 base at J, with 8 bases in the middle. The CDR3 is made up of 13 amino acids. This CDR3 reads CASSTGWNTEAFF. The DNA of the CDR3 is TGTGCCAGCAGCACAGGCTGGAACACTGAAGCTTTCTTT.

This clonotype has only a few counts. The junction departs from germline at one end; a sequencing error may be responsible. CDR3 nucleotides: TGTGCCGGCAGCCGGGTCCTAGGGTACGAGCAGTACTTC. Translated: CAGSRVLGYEQYF. The chain joins TRBV2 to TRBJ2-7; no definite D call. The CDR3 is made up of 13 amino acids. CDR1 and CDR2 (germline): SNHLY, FYNNEI.

This clonotype was picked up a small number of times. The chain is built from TRBV27 and TRBJ2-1; D may be TRBD1 (5 bases). Trimming pared 5 bases from V and 0 bases from J, leaving 11 bases between. Germline V gene lookup returns CDR1 MNHEY and CDR2 SMNVEV (reference sequence). The CDR3 is 15 amino acids. DNA for the CDR3: TGTGCCAGCAGTATTACAGGCTTCTCCTACAATGAGCAGTTCTTC. Its protein product is CASSITGFSYNEQFF.

Notes on this clonotype: A read error is the likely source, as a far larger clone sits one nucleotide away. The chain employs TRBV20-1 and TRBJ2-1, with 10 bases fitting TRBD2. From germline, CDR1 is DFQATT and CDR2 SNEGSKA (reference sequence). CDR3 size: 14 residues. The ends lost 5 bases at V and 13 bases at J; junction bases unmatched: 14. CDR3 region: CSAQKREGQETQFF. DNA for the CDR3: TGCAGTGCTCAAAAGCGGGAGGGACAAGAGACCCAGTTCTTC.

This clonotype has ten or more counts. The V call is TRBV20-1, the J call TRBJ2-7; tentative D call: TRBD1 (5 bases). Per germline, CDR1 DFQATT and CDR2 SNEGSKA (reference sequence). V was pared by 1 base and J by 0 bases, with 13 bases between. The CDR3 contains 15 residues. The CDR3 bases are TGCAGTGCTAGAGGGCCTCAGGGAAGCTCCTACGAGCAGTACTTC. This gives the protein CSARGPQGSSYEQYF.

The table lists this clonotype with many counts. The J gene is TRBJ1-6, the V gene TRBV2; D unresolved. CDR1 SNHLY and CDR2 FYNNEI come from the germline V gene. The CDR3 sequence is 12 residues long. V was shortened by 5 bases and J by 5 bases, with 4 bases between the two germline ends. In nucleotides, the CDR3 is TGTGCCAGCAGTAAAAATAATTCACCCCTCCACTTT. The encoded protein is CASSKNNSPLHF.

The sample holds many counts of this clonotype. The rearrangement links TRBV11-3 to TRBJ2-5; unclear D gene. The V end lost 5 bases, the J end lost 1 base, and 11 bases lay between the germline ends. CDR3 length equals 14 residues. Germline CDR1 and CDR2: SGHNT and YENEEA. CDR3 loop: CASSPGHSQETQYF. For the CDR3, the DNA is TGTGCCAGCAGCCCAGGTCACAGCCAAGAGACCCAGTACTTC.

This clonotype was picked up many times. The V gene is TRBV27, the J gene TRBJ1-5; D is undetermined. Germline loops: CDR1 MNHEY, CDR2 SMNVEV (reference sequence). CDR3 length: 13 residues. V was pared by 5 bases and J by 7 bases, with 12 bases between. CDR3 DNA: TGTGCCAGCAGTCAAGGCCCTGGACAGCCCCAGCATTTT. Residues: CASSQGPGQPQHF.

There are many counts of this clonotype. Written as DNA, the CDR3 is TGTGCTAGTGGTTTTAGGGGGAATGAGCAGTTCTTC. Translation: CASGFRGNEQFF. This chain uses TRBV12-5 with TRBJ2-1; a weak D match, TRBD1 (6 bases). The germline V and J ends were trimmed by 3 bases and 7 bases, with 7 bases remaining between them. There are 12 residues in the CDR3. Per the germline V gene, CDR1 is LGHNT and CDR2 is FRNRAP.

At least ten counts were recorded for this clonotype. CDR3 DNA: TGTGCCAGCAGCTCATATAGACTAGCGGGGAACAATGAGCAGTTCTTC. It translates to CASSSYRLAGNNEQFF. The genes are TRBV5-4 and TRBJ2-1, with 11 bases matching TRBD2. The germline CDR1 and CDR2 sequences are SGHNT and YYREEE (reference sequence). J lost 5 bases, V lost 3 bases, and 7 bases had no gene match. There are 16 residues in the CDR3.

The DNA of the CDR3 is TGCGCCAGCAGCTTGACCGAGACAGGGGGTATATTCTCTGGAAACACCATATATTTT. Its protein product is CASSLTETGGIFSGNTIYF. The chain recombines TRBV5-1 with TRBJ1-3; 9 bases match TRBD1. The V and J ends lost 1 base and 0 bases, in that order; junction bases with no gene match: 11. Germline CDR1 is SGHRS and CDR2 is YFSETQ. The CDR3 runs 19 residues.

This clonotype showed up many times. This CDR3 is CASSFPGGVGEQYF. The CDR3 DNA is TGTGCCAGCAGTTTCCCCGGCGGGGTCGGCGAGCAGTACTTC. The chain combines TRBV28 with TRBJ2-7; tentative D call: TRBD2 (6 bases). The CDR3 totals 14 residues. CDR1 is MDHEN, CDR2 SYDVKM, per germline. Trimming removed 3 bases from V and 6 bases from J, with 15 bases in between.

Comment on this clonotype: This clone may be a read error of a much larger clone one base away. For the CDR3, the DNA is TGTGCCAGCAGCCTCAAGCCCGTCACCGGGGAGCTGTTTTTT. Protein sequence: CASSLKPVTGELFF. The chain couples TRBV11-2 to TRBJ2-2; no clear D. This CDR3 has 14 amino acids. Trimming removed 5 bases from V and 4 bases from J, with 11 bases in between. Germline CDR1 and CDR2: SGHAT and FQNNGV.

This clonotype showed up many times. The rearrangement uses TRBV2 and TRBJ2-1; 11 nucleotides align to TRBD2. V was pared by 0 bases and J by 8 bases, with 3 bases of the junction left unmatched. CDR1 is SNHLY, CDR2 FYNNEI, per germline. This CDR3 region has 15 residues. CDR3 sequence (DNA): TGTGCCAGCAGTGAAGCCCTAGCGGGAGGAGATGAGCAGTTCTTC. Translation: CASSEALAGGDEQFF.

The rearrangement joins TRBV5-1 to TRBJ2-5; D possibly matches TRBD1 or TRBD2 (7 bases each). The CDR3 runs 15 residues. Germline V gives CDR1 SGHRS, CDR2 YFSETQ. V was pared by 4 bases and J by 12 bases, with 25 bases between. The DNA for the CDR3 is TGCGCCAGCAGCACCTACGGGACAGAAAACCGGGAGGAGTACTTC. Its translation is CASSTYGTENREEYF. The variable domain in full, completed from reference TRBV5-1 and TRBJ2-5, reads KAGVTQTPRYLIKTRGQQVTLSCSPISGHRSVSWYQQTPGQGLQFLFEYFSETQRNKGNFPGRFSGRQFSNSRSEMNVSTLELGDSALYLCASSTYGTENREEYFGPGTRLLVL.

Ten or more counts support this clonotype. This chain links TRBV29-1 with TRBJ1-1, with D maybe TRBD1 (6 bases). The CDR3 is made up of 12 amino acids. Looked up from germline, CDR1 is SQVTM and CDR2 is ANQGSEA. V was cut by 3 bases and J by 11 bases, with 16 bases left in between. The CDR3 DNA follows: TGCAGCGTTGACTTCATGGAGGGGGACGCTTTCTTT. Residues: CSVDFMEGDAFF.

The table lists this clonotype with many counts. This sequence joins TRBV20-1 and TRBJ2-2; 8 bases are shared with TRBD2. J was trimmed by 5 bases and V by 5 bases; bases with no gene match: 13. The germline gives CDR1 DFQATT, CDR2 SNEGSKA (reference sequence). The CDR3 extends over 16 amino acids. CDR3 sequence: CSAPIAGLDGTGELFF. The CDR3, as DNA: TGCAGTGCTCCCATAGCGGGGCTTGATGGGACCGGGGAGCTGTTTTTT.

This clonotype was seen ten or more times. The gene calls are TRBV6-2 or TRBV6-3 and TRBJ2-5; a possible D gene is TRBD1 (5 bases). The CDR3 is made up of 14 amino acids. Germline CDR1 and CDR2: MNHEY and SVGEGT. With 5 bases removed from V and 7 bases from J, the gap between germline ends came to 17 bases. The CDR3 DNA is TGTGCCAGCAGTGTAGACAGATCCAAGGGGACCCAGTACTTC. Protein: CASSVDRSKGTQYF.

This clonotype appeared many times. The gene calls are TRBV7-9 and TRBJ2-3, with 10 nucleotides matching TRBD1. The CDR3 covers 16 residues. J was trimmed by 3 bases and V by 2 bases; bases with no gene match: 5. Germline CDR1 reads SEHNR; CDR2 reads FQNEAQ (reference sequence). This CDR3 is CASSLLRDRGTDTQYF. CDR3 coding DNA: TGTGCCAGCAGCTTACTCCGGGACAGGGGTACAGATACGCAGTATTTT.

The chain combines TRBV3-1 with TRBJ1-3; possibly TRBD1 for D (5 bases). This CDR3 region has 14 residues. V shed 4 bases and J shed 3 bases, with 10 bases lying between them. CDR1 and CDR2 from the germline V gene are LGHDT and YNNKEL (reference sequence). The CDR3: CASSRRGDGNTIYF. The CDR3 coding sequence is TGTGCCAGCAGCCGGAGGGGAGATGGAAACACCATATATTTT.

This clonotype has ten or more counts. V gene TRBV3-1 combines with J gene TRBJ1-1, with D possibly TRBD1 on 5 matching bases. V lost 2 bases and J 8 bases, leaving 12 bases between the germline ends. From germline, CDR1 is LGHDT and CDR2 YNNKEL (reference sequence). The CDR3 length is 13 residues. The CDR3 DNA follows: TGTGCCAGCAGCCAAAGGGGACCGGGAGAAGCTTTCTTT. Its protein is CASSQRGPGEAFF.

This clonotype was seen at least ten times. V gene TRBV5-1 combines with J gene TRBJ2-3; TRBD2 aligns across 12 bases. With V trimmed by 4 bases and J by 3 bases, 6 bases remained unmatched. Germline-derived CDR1 and CDR2 are SGHRS and YFSETQ. This CDR3 comprises 16 residues. CDR3 DNA sequence: TGCGCCAGCAGCCCTACTAGCGGGAGGAGTACAGATACGCAGTATTTT. It is translated as CASSPTSGRSTDTQYF.

In its sample, this clonotype was seen many times. This chain links TRBV11-2 with TRBJ2-7; D remains unclear. V gave up 4 bases and J gave up 0 bases, with 10 bases separating them. This CDR3 is built from 14 residues. The germline gives CDR1 SGHAT, CDR2 FQNNGV. CDR3 in amino acids: CASSSDLISYEQYF. The CDR3 DNA follows: TGTGCCAGCAGCTCCGACTTGATCTCCTACGAGCAGTACTTC.